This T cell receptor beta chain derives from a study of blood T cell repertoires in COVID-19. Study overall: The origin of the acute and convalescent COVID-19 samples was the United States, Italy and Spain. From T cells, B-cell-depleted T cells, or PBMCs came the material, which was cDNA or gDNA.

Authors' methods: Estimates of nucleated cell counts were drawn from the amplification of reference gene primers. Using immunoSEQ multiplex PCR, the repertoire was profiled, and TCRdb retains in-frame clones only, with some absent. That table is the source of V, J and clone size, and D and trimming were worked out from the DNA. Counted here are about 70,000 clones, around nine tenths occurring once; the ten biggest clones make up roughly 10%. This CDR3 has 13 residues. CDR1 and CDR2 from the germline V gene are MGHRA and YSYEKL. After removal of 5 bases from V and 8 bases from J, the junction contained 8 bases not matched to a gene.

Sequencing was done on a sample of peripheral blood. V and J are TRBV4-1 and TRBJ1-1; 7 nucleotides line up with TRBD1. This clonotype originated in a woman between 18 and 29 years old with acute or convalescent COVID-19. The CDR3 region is CASSSEGGIEAFF. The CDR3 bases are TGCGCCAGCAGCAGCGAAGGGGGCATAGAAGCTTTCTTT.